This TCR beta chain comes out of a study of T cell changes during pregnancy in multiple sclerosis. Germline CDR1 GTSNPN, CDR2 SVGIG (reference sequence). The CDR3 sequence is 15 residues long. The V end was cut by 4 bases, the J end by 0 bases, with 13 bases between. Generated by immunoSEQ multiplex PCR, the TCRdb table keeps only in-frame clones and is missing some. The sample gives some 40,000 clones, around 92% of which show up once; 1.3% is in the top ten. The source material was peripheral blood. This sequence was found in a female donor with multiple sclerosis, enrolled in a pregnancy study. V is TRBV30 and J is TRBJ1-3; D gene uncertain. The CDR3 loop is CAWKSHRNSGNTIYF. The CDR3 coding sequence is TGTGCCTGGAAATCCCACAGAAACTCTGGAAACACCATATATTTT.